This TCR beta chain originates from a study of CD8+ T cells in alopecia areata. Study results and caveats: Expanded CD8+ clones among the top 100, and scalp clonality, were significantly decreased by tofacitinib. Many expanded lesional clones stayed in scalp and blood while on tofacitinib.

Treatment noted: oral pan-JAK inhibitor, 5-10 mg twice daily. Germline values: CDR1 SQVTM, CDR2 ANQGSEA. The CDR3 sequence is 14 residues long. Trimming left V 7 bases short and J 1 base short, with 11 bases between. Reverse transcribed after extraction, RNA yielded cDNA as the sequencing template. Here immunoSEQ multiplex PCR was the method, and the copy in TCRdb shows in-frame clones only, minus some. The sample lists about 220,000 clones, 50% to 70% seen once, with 1.6% in the top ten. Only a few counts were recorded for this clone. Its antigen remains unknown. This chain uses TRBV29-1 with TRBJ2-6; no reliable D call. This material consisted of CD4+ T cells sorted from blood, taken at week 4, from a patient treated with tofacitinib. The clonotype comes from a human donor with alopecia areata. CDR3 sequence: CSADEGSGANVLTF. The DNA of the CDR3 is TGCAGCGCGGACGAAGGGTCTGGGGCCAACGTCCTGACTTTC.